This TCR beta chain was sequenced during a study of blood T cells in healthy people across ages. This clonotype occurred a few times. Primed by a sample-barcoded 5' primer and a J-beta primer mix, a second PCR proceeded for about 7 to 12 cycles. TCRdb reanalysed the 5' RACE reads using MiXCR and keeps one entry per CDR3 protein. The repertoire has around 1,000,000 distinct CDR3 sequences, almost 25% of them found once; the top ten carry 0.65% to 0.75%. The length of the CDR3 is 14 residues. Germline-derived CDR1 and CDR2 are SGHRS and YFSETQ. Trimming took 2 bases from V and 7 from J, leaving 13 bases between them. A further study also used this sample, focusing on T cells of mothers and their children. That report notes: Samples were obtained from three healthy Caucasian mothers and their six children.

The V and J genes are TRBV5-1 and TRBJ2-1, with D possibly called TRBD1 or TRBD2 (5 bases each). The sequence was collected from a girl aged 2-10 years in good health. Sample: blood. CDR3 protein: CASSLPGRSNEQFF. CDR3 sequence (DNA): TGCGCCAGCAGCTTACCGGGACGTTCGAATGAGCAGTTCTTC.